This passage covers 5 T cell receptor beta chains from one sample sequenced in a study of CD8 T cells in Susac syndrome. An input of roughly 0.5 to 1 ug of RNA was subjected to reverse transcription using random hexamers. TCRdb fed the immunoSEQ multiplex PCR reads into MiXCR, producing one record per CDR3 protein. Here the sample spans about 160,000 distinct CDR3 sequences, around 93% being singletons. Sequenced sample: CD4+ T cells from PBMCs. Source of these receptors: a human donor in good health.

V gene TRBV3-1 combines with J gene TRBJ2-4, with D hard to call. Trimming took 8 bases from V and 0 from J, leaving 8 bases between them. Germline V gives CDR1 LGHDT, CDR2 YNNKEL (reference sequence). This CDR3 spans 13 amino acids. CDR3 sequence: CASGLTAKNIQYF. CDR3 DNA: TGTGCCAGCGGGCTTACAGCCAAAAACATTCAGTACTTC.

V and J are TRBV15 and TRBJ1-4; no clear D. The V end was cut by 7 bases, the J end by 9 bases, with 18 bases between. The length of the CDR3 is 14 residues. The germline CDR1 and CDR2 sequences are LNHNV and YYDKDF (reference sequence). The CDR3 nucleotides are TGTGCCACCACAGCAGGAGATAGAGGTAAAAAACTGTTTTTT. It specifies CATTAGDRGKKLFF.

The chain links TRBV7-3 to TRBJ2-5; D gene unclear. V gave up 4 bases and J gave up 5 bases, with 11 bases separating them. Germline V gene data show CDR1 as SGHTA and CDR2 as FQGTGA. The CDR3 loop spans 13 amino acids. Here the CDR3 DNA reads TGTGCCAGCAGCTCCTACAGTCCCGAGACCCAGTACTTC. The encoded protein is CASSSYSPETQYF.

The chain is built from TRBV2 and TRBJ2-1; D not resolved. Between the trimmed V and J ends, which lost 2 bases and 5 bases, there was a span of 7 bases. Germline lookup yields CDR1 SNHLY and CDR2 FYNNEI. This CDR3 is 13 amino acids long. DNA for the CDR3: TGTGCCAGCAGTGAAATCGCTGACAATGAGCAGTTCTTC. Protein product: CASSEIADNEQFF.

V usage is TRBV12-3 or TRBV12-4 and J usage is TRBJ1-2; D uncertain. This CDR3 has 15 residues. V was trimmed by 7 bases and J by 4 bases, leaving 19 bases between them. CDR3 sequence (DNA): TGTGCCAGCATCTCCACGCCCCTATCCCCCTATGGCTACACCTTC. This gives the protein CASISTPLSPYGYTF.